The clone carrying this TCR beta chain was counted between two and nine times. Its antigen is unknown. The CDR3 length is 15 residues. The V and J ends lost 2 bases and 3 bases, in that order; junction bases with no gene match: 7. In germline, CDR1 is DFQATT, CDR2 SNEGSKA (reference sequence). This specimen belongs to a study of blood T cells in healthy people across ages. Study-wide points: Naive T cell percentage showed a strong correlation with TCR beta diversity. Whereas aged donors had fewer naive CD4+ cells, long-lived donors had more of them and higher diversity. The CMV status of each donor remained undetermined, and this could have confounded shifts in expanded clonotypes.

Every donor provided roughly 10 milliliters of peripheral blood. The use of a sample-barcoded 5' primer and a J-beta primer mix characterized a second PCR of roughly 7 to 11 cycles. One entry per CDR3 protein, called by TCRdb with MiXCR from the 5' RACE reads. The table includes over 1,500,000 distinct CDR3 sequences, about 50% detected once. Sequencing was done on a sample of blood. The rearrangement uses TRBV20-1 and TRBJ2-3, with 8 bases matching TRBD2. The sequence came from a woman in her thirties or forties in good health. In DNA form, the CDR3 reads TGCAGTGCTAGAAGCCTCGGGGGGGCGACAGATACGCAGTATTTT. Its protein product is CSARSLGGATDTQYF.